The 21 T cell receptor beta chains listed next were all sequenced from one sample in a study of molecular identifiers for immune sequencing clone quantification (dated 2018 in TCRdb). The library was produced with PCR. Sequenced on a NextSeq 500. TCRdb took the public reads, trimmed them with fastp at Q25, ran MiXCR for clone calling and kept in-frame beta chains. Each record represents a unique CDR3 protein, reported with the most common genes and DNA among its rows. This sample gives over 550,000 distinct CDR3 sequences in total; about 25% of them show up just once. The ten biggest clones cover roughly 0.83% of the sample. Sequenced material: naive CD8+ T cells from blood, with Jurkat cell RNA spiked in. The cell subset or site label here, explained by the study, means: FACS-sorted CD8+CD4-CCR7+CD45RA+ naive T cells. These receptors were taken from a human donor in good health. Some libraries in this study had Jurkat cell RNA spiked in.

V gene TRBV30 combines with J gene TRBJ1-2; maybe TRBD1 (5 bases). Trimming pared 5 bases from V and 4 bases from J, leaving 8 bases between. The CDR3 is 11 residues long. The germline V gene encodes CDR1 GTSNPN and CDR2 SVGIG (reference sequence). The CDR3 loop reads CAWETAYGYTF. The CDR3 region has the DNA TGTGCCTGGGAGACAGCCTATGGCTACACCTTC.

This clonotype has a count of ten or more. The chain carries TRBV10-3 and TRBJ1-1, with D uncertain. Germline V gene sequence: CDR1 ENHRY, CDR2 SYGVKD. The CDR3 runs to 12 residues. V was shortened by 4 bases and J by 2 bases, with 5 bases between the two germline ends. In nucleotides, the CDR3 is TGTGCCATCAGTGTCGCCAACACTGAAGCTTTCTTT. It specifies CAISVANTEAFF.

Comment on this clonotype: This clone may be a read error of a much larger clone one base away. The rearrangement joins TRBV14 to TRBJ2-3; perhaps TRBD1 as D (6 bases). The CDR3 runs 13 residues. The germline V gene has CDR1 SGHDN and CDR2 FVKESK. The CDR3 region is CAGSQGGQDTQYF. CDR3 sequence (DNA): TGTGCCGGCAGCCAAGGGGGTCAGGATACGCAGTATTTT.

Details on this clonotype: Its ends do not fully match the called genes, so a read error is possible. The rearrangement joins TRBV4-1 to TRBJ1-5; D unclear. The CDR3 runs 17 residues. From germline, CDR1 is MGHRA and CDR2 YSYEKL. The CDR3 reads CAGSQDGGRAGKQPQHF. DNA of the CDR3: TGCGCCGGCAGCCAAGATGGTGGACGAGCAGGCAAACAGCCCCAGCATTTT.

The chain links TRBV19 to TRBJ2-1; D tentatively reads TRBD1 or TRBD2 (6 bases each). The V gene's germline CDR1 is LNHDA and CDR2 SQIVND (reference sequence). The CDR3 runs to 14 residues. V was clipped by 3 bases and J by 6 bases, with 12 bases between them. The CDR3 DNA reads TGTGCCAGTAGTATGACAGGCGGGGCCAATGAGCAGTTCTTC. It yields the protein CASSMTGGANEQFF.

The chain recombines TRBV30 with TRBJ2-3, with TRBD2 matching 11 bases. This CDR3 region has 19 residues. J lost 5 bases, V lost 5 bases, and 21 bases had no gene match. In germline, CDR1 is GTSNPN, CDR2 SVGIG (reference sequence). CDR3 bases: TGTGCCTGGCGAGCATCAGCGGGACTAGCGGAGCCCGCCGGAGATACGCAGTATTTT. The encoded protein is CAWRASAGLAEPAGDTQYF.

This clonotype came up many times. The V gene is TRBV30, the J gene TRBJ2-3, with 8 positions matching TRBD2. In germline, CDR1 is GTSNPN, CDR2 SVGIG (reference sequence). V lost 1 base, J lost 4 bases, and 7 bases stayed unmatched. This CDR3 comprises 15 residues. CDR3 loop: CAWSEVLREADTQYF. Written as DNA, the CDR3 is TGTGCCTGGAGTGAGGTTTTGCGGGAGGCAGATACGCAGTATTTT.

The chain is built from TRBV27 and TRBJ1-1; D perhaps matches TRBD1 (5 bases). V dropped 5 bases and J dropped 9 bases, with 19 bases sitting between them. The CDR3 totals 14 residues. Germline V gene data show CDR1 as MNHEY and CDR2 as SMNVEV (reference sequence). CDR3 protein: CASSPTEGGQKAFF. The CDR3 DNA sequence: TGTGCCAGCAGTCCCACAGAAGGCGGACAAAAAGCTTTCTTT.

This clonotype was found many times. This CDR3 is CASSGGLALNEQFF. The DNA for the CDR3 is TGTGCCAGCAGCGGGGGACTAGCCCTTAATGAGCAGTTCTTC. The chain employs TRBV2 and TRBJ2-1, with 9 bases aligning to TRBD2. J was trimmed by 7 bases and V by 6 bases; bases with no gene match: 7. Germline V gene lookup returns CDR1 SNHLY and CDR2 FYNNEI. CDR3 length: 14 amino acids. Combining the CDR3 with reference TRBV2 and TRBJ2-1 gives the whole variable domain EPEVTQTPSHQVTQMGQEVILRCVPISNHLYFYWYRQILGQKVEFLVSFYNNEISEKSEIFDDQFSVERPDGSNFTLKIRSTKLEDSAMYFCASSGGLALNEQFFGPGTRLTVL.

A word on this clonotype: This may stem from a read error, because a much larger clone lies one nucleotide away. A read error is likely, as this CDR3 ends without the conserved phenylalanine or tryptophan. J is TRBJ1-1 and V is TRBV28, with D perhaps matching TRBD1 (6 bases). This CDR3 region has 14 residues. With 4 bases removed from V and 1 base from J, the gap between germline ends came to 10 bases. Looked up from germline, CDR1 is MDHEN and CDR2 is SYDVKM. The CDR3 is CASSSTTGNTEAFY. For the CDR3, the DNA is TGTGCCAGCAGTTCGACGACAGGGAACACTGAAGCTTTCTAT.

This clonotype has at least ten counts. V gene TRBV28 combines with J gene TRBJ2-6, with D perhaps matching TRBD2 (5 bases). Germline CDR1 reads MDHEN; CDR2 reads SYDVKM. With 5 bases removed from V and 0 bases from J, the gap between germline ends came to 17 bases. The CDR3 contains 18 residues. DNA for the CDR3: TGTGCCAGCAGTGGAACAGAGGCGGGCGGCTCTGGGGCCAACGTCCTGACTTTC. As protein: CASSGTEAGGSGANVLTF.

The CDR3 loop is CASRFRGAISYEQYF. The DNA of the CDR3 is TGTGCCAGCAGATTTCGGGGGGCCATCTCCTACGAGCAGTACTTC. The rearrangement uses TRBV6-5 and TRBJ2-7, with D tentatively TRBD2 (7 bases). The CDR3 length is 15 residues. Trimming took off 6 bases at V and 0 bases at J, with 15 bases between the two ends. CDR1 MNHEY and CDR2 SVGAGI come from the germline V gene.

This clonotype has at least ten counts. V is TRBV28 and J is TRBJ1-1, with 7 positions matching TRBD1. V lost 3 bases and J lost 8; bases outside the gene matches: 6. This CDR3 is 13 amino acids long. Germline CDR1 and CDR2: MDHEN and SYDVKM. The DNA of the CDR3 is TGTGCCAGCAGTTTCCGTTCAGGGGGGGAAGCTTTCTTT. Translation: CASSFRSGGEAFF.

This clonotype was seen ten or more times. The V gene is TRBV5-1, the J gene TRBJ1-1; D is ambiguous. Trimming took off 4 bases at V and 4 bases at J, with 8 bases between the two ends. The CDR3 sequence is 12 residues long. Germline-derived CDR1 and CDR2 are SGHRS and YFSETQ. DNA for the CDR3: TGCGCCAGCAGCGGTGATGGCACTGAAGCTTTCTTT. Its protein is CASSGDGTEAFF. Based on the CDR3 plus reference TRBV5-1 and TRBJ1-1, the full variable domain is KAGVTQTPRYLIKTRGQQVTLSCSPISGHRSVSWYQQTPGQGLQFLFEYFSETQRNKGNFPGRFSGRQFSNSRSEMNVSTLELGDSALYLCASSGDGTEAFFGQGTRLTVV.

There are many counts of this clonotype. The genes are TRBV27 and TRBJ2-5, with a tentative D call TRBD2 (5 bases). V lost 5 bases, J lost 14 bases, and 12 bases lay in between. CDR1 and CDR2 from the germline V gene are MNHEY and SMNVEV (reference sequence). The CDR3 consists of 10 residues. The CDR3 sequence: CASSHRDYYF. The CDR3 DNA is TGTGCCAGCAGTCACCGGGATTATTACTTC.

The V call is TRBV6-2 or TRBV6-3, the J call TRBJ2-1, with D possibly TRBD2 on 5 matching bases. The CDR3 has 13 amino acids. V was shortened by 5 bases and J by 7 bases, with 12 bases between the two germline ends. Looked up from germline, CDR1 is MNHEY and CDR2 is SVGEGT. CDR3: CASSPGPGNEQFF. CDR3 bases: TGTGCCAGCAGTCCCGGGCCGGGGAATGAGCAGTTCTTC.

This clonotype appeared a few times. V usage is TRBV4-3 and J usage is TRBJ2-3; TRBD2 aligns across 8 bases. The CDR3 totals 20 residues. With 2 bases clipped from V and 0 bases from J, the junction kept 16 bases outside the gene matches. Germline V gives CDR1 LGHNA, CDR2 YSLEER. CDR3 loop: CASSQRASGPEFPSTDTQYF. CDR3 nucleotide sequence: TGCGCCAGCAGCCAAAGGGCTAGCGGGCCTGAATTTCCTAGCACAGATACGCAGTATTTT.

This clonotype appeared a few times. The J gene is TRBJ1-1, the V gene TRBV27; possible D gene TRBD1, 6 bases. The CDR3 is 14 amino acids. V lost 4 bases to trimming and J lost 3 bases, with 12 bases between them. The germline CDR1 and CDR2 sequences are MNHEY and SMNVEV (reference sequence). The CDR3 bases are TGTGCCAGCAGTTACGCGGGGGCCGACACTGAAGCTTTCTTT. This sequence encodes CASSYAGADTEAFF.

A note on this clonotype: A much larger clone lies one base from this, so it may be a read error. V is TRBV7-3 and J is TRBJ2-1; 10 bases align to TRBD2. Trimming at V came to 8 bases and at J to 6 bases, leaving 16 bases not matched to a gene. CDR1 and CDR2 from the germline V gene are SGHTA and FQGTGA. CDR3 length equals 17 residues. The CDR3 reads CASGPFEGLAFVNEQFF. CDR3 in DNA: TGTGCCAGCGGCCCATTCGAGGGACTAGCGTTCGTCAATGAGCAGTTCTTC.

This clonotype has at least ten counts. This chain connects TRBV7-8 to TRBJ2-5, with TRBD2 matching over 13 bases. This CDR3 contains 19 residues. Per germline, CDR1 SGHVS and CDR2 FQNEAQ. V shed 3 bases and J 1 base; nucleotides not matched to a gene: 11. The CDR3 spells CASSFPSTSGGLRQETQYF. The CDR3 nucleotides are TGTGCCAGCAGCTTCCCCTCGACTAGCGGGGGGCTGCGCCAAGAGACCCAGTACTTC.

This clonotype has just a few counts. V usage is TRBV29-1 and J usage is TRBJ2-1; 11 bases agree with TRBD2. CDR1 and CDR2 (germline): SQVTM, ANQGSEA. This CDR3 is built from 16 residues. The J segment lost 0 bases and the V segment lost 5 bases, leaving 6 bases of the junction unmatched. The CDR3 nucleotides are TGCAGCGTTCTAGCGGGGGGTCTCAGCTCCTACAATGAGCAGTTCTTC. Amino acid sequence: CSVLAGGLSSYNEQFF.